A selection of T cell receptor beta chains follows, all from one sample in a study of shared clonotypes between healthy human individuals. Measured with immunoSEQ multiplex PCR; TCRdb has only the in-frame clones, and not every one. The profile shows 450,000 to 550,000 clones, more than 65% of them singletons. Sequencing used PBMCs. The receptor set was obtained from a woman aged 40 to 50 in good health. Some clones in this sample may be carry-over from other donors' samples. Each CDR3 is given with its conserved first and last residue. A D gene is named only where the DNA matches it firmly. For some rows the clone size is stated as once, few or many, or as a class when expanded; others skip it.

cdr3_aa: CASSLLASTEAFF; cdr3_nt: TGTGCCAGCAGCTTACTGGCGTCTACTGAAGCTTTCTTT; v_call: TRBV11-1; j_call: TRBJ1-1; clone_size: few; d_call: .
cdr3_aa: CASSPRDRSSYEQYF; cdr3_nt: TGTGCCAGCTCCCCCCGGGACAGATCTTCCTACGAGCAGTACTTC; v_call: TRBV18; j_call: TRBJ2-7; clone_size: .; d_call: TRBD1
cdr3_aa: CASSPAGTSGYEQYF; cdr3_nt: TGTGCCAGCTCACCAGCTGGGACTAGCGGCTACGAGCAGTACTTC; v_call: TRBV18; j_call: TRBJ2-7; clone_size: .; d_call: TRBD2
cdr3_aa: CSATNSITIYF; cdr3_nt: TGCAGTGCTACTAATAGTATCACCATATATTTT; v_call: TRBV20-1; j_call: TRBJ1-3; clone_size: .; d_call: .
cdr3_aa: CASSIDSGANVLTF; cdr3_nt: TGTGCCAGTAGTATCGACTCTGGGGCCAACGTCCTGACTTTC; v_call: TRBV19; j_call: TRBJ2-6; clone_size: .; d_call: .
cdr3_aa: CASSPRQGDNQPQHF; cdr3_nt: TGTGCCAGCAGTCCCAGACAGGGGGACAATCAGCCCCAGCATTTT; v_call: TRBV28; j_call: TRBJ1-5; clone_size: .; d_call: TRBD1
cdr3_aa: CASSSTRAATNEKLFF; cdr3_nt: TGTGCCAGCAGTTCCACCAGGGCTGCAACTAATGAAAAACTGTTTTTT; v_call: TRBV2; j_call: TRBJ1-4; clone_size: .; d_call: .
cdr3_aa: CASSLVSNPYNEQFF; cdr3_nt: TGTGCCAGCAGCTTAGTATCTAATCCCTACAATGAGCAGTTCTTC; v_call: TRBV11-2; j_call: TRBJ2-1; clone_size: .; d_call: .
cdr3_aa: CASSSQGGISGYTF; cdr3_nt: TGTGCCAGCAGCTCACAGGGGGGAATAAGTGGCTACACCTTC; v_call: TRBV7-2; j_call: TRBJ1-2; clone_size: .; d_call: TRBD1
cdr3_aa: CSVGAGRAKNIQYF; cdr3_nt: TGCAGCGTTGGAGCGGGAAGGGCCAAAAACATTCAGTACTTC; v_call: TRBV29-1; j_call: TRBJ2-4; clone_size: .; d_call: TRBD2
cdr3_aa: CASSLSPTGTGQHEQYF; cdr3_nt: TGTGCCAGCAGCTTGTCCCCGACCGGGACAGGGCAACACGAGCAGTACTTC; v_call: TRBV7-6; j_call: TRBJ2-7; clone_size: .; d_call: TRBD1
cdr3_aa: CASSPREGSTEAFF; cdr3_nt: TGTGCCAGCAGCCCAAGGGAGGGGAGCACTGAAGCTTTCTTT; v_call: TRBV7-6; j_call: TRBJ1-1; clone_size: .; d_call: .
cdr3_aa: CATSRDRGYEQYF; cdr3_nt: TGTGCCACCAGCAGGGACAGGGGGTACGAGCAGTACTTC; v_call: TRBV15; j_call: TRBJ2-7; clone_size: .; d_call: TRBD1
cdr3_aa: CASSSAGTKETQYF; cdr3_nt: TGTGCCAGCAGTTCCGCCGGGACCAAAGAGACCCAGTACTTC; v_call: TRBV28; j_call: TRBJ2-5; clone_size: once; d_call: .
cdr3_aa: CASSPGLAGETQYF; cdr3_nt: TGTGCCAGCTCACCGGGACTAGCGGGAGAGACCCAGTACTTC; v_call: TRBV18; j_call: TRBJ2-5; clone_size: .; d_call: TRBD2
cdr3_aa: CASSLDGQANQPQHF; cdr3_nt: TGTGCCAGCAGCTTGGACGGACAGGCCAATCAGCCCCAGCATTTT; v_call: TRBV5-5; j_call: TRBJ1-5; clone_size: .; d_call: TRBD1
cdr3_aa: CASSLGQVAYSTDTQYF; cdr3_nt: TGCGCCAGCAGCTTGGGTCAGGTAGCATATAGCACAGATACGCAGTATTTT; v_call: TRBV5-1; j_call: TRBJ2-3; clone_size: .; d_call: .
cdr3_aa: CASSYSSGLSYEQYF; cdr3_nt: TGTGCCAGCAGTTACTCTAGCGGACTCTCCTACGAGCAGTACTTC; v_call: TRBV6-5; j_call: TRBJ2-7; clone_size: .; d_call: .
cdr3_aa: CASSMGRTTWGNQPQHF; cdr3_nt: TGTGCCAGTAGTATGGGAAGGACCACCTGGGGCAATCAGCCCCAGCATTTT; v_call: TRBV19; j_call: TRBJ1-5; clone_size: .; d_call: .
cdr3_aa: CASSPFRDQDTGELFF; cdr3_nt: TGTGCCAGCTCCCCCTTTCGAGACCAAGACACCGGGGAGCTGTTTTTT; v_call: TRBV18; j_call: TRBJ2-2; clone_size: .; d_call: .
cdr3_aa: CASSQIPGLDYTGELFF; cdr3_nt: TGTGCCAGCAGCCAGATACCGGGACTCGATTACACCGGGGAGCTGTTTTTT; v_call: TRBV14; j_call: TRBJ2-2; clone_size: .; d_call: .
cdr3_aa: CASSLDLATYEQYF; cdr3_nt: TGTGCCAGCAGCTTGGACCTAGCAACCTACGAGCAGTACTTC; v_call: TRBV5-4; j_call: TRBJ2-7; clone_size: .; d_call: .
cdr3_aa: CASSEQGLSGNTIYF; cdr3_nt: TGTGCCAGCAGTGAACAGGGTCTATCTGGAAACACCATATATTTT; v_call: TRBV28; j_call: TRBJ1-3; clone_size: .; d_call: .
cdr3_aa: CASSEQGAENIQYF; cdr3_nt: TGTGCCAGCAGCGAACAGGGGGCGGAAAACATTCAGTACTTC; v_call: TRBV6-5; j_call: TRBJ2-4; clone_size: .; d_call: TRBD1
cdr3_aa: CASSFERFYEQYF; cdr3_nt: TGTGCCAGCAGTTTTGAGCGGTTCTACGAGCAGTACTTC; v_call: TRBV27; j_call: TRBJ2-7; clone_size: .; d_call: .
cdr3_aa: CASSQVRASGRDNEQFF; cdr3_nt: TGCGCCAGCAGCCAAGTAAGGGCTAGCGGGAGGGATAATGAGCAGTTCTTC; v_call: TRBV4-3; j_call: TRBJ2-1; clone_size: .; d_call: TRBD2
cdr3_aa: CASSLQGAGEAFF; cdr3_nt: TGTGCCAGCAGTTTACAGGGGGCCGGTGAAGCTTTCTTT; v_call: TRBV27; j_call: TRBJ1-1; clone_size: once; d_call: TRBD1
cdr3_aa: CASSPRIAGGDEQFF; cdr3_nt: TGTGCCAGCAGTCCCCGGATAGCGGGAGGGGATGAGCAGTTCTTC; v_call: TRBV25-1; j_call: TRBJ2-1; clone_size: .; d_call: TRBD2
cdr3_aa: CATSKGQGLDEQYF; cdr3_nt: TGTGCCACCAGCAAGGGACAGGGGCTCGACGAGCAGTACTTC; v_call: TRBV15; j_call: TRBJ2-7; clone_size: .; d_call: TRBD1
cdr3_aa: CASSMPGFGYTF; cdr3_nt: TGTGCCAGTAGTATGCCAGGGTTTGGCTACACCTTC; v_call: TRBV19; j_call: TRBJ1-2; clone_size: .; d_call: .
cdr3_aa: CASTRGQGDRGTDTQYF; cdr3_nt: TGTGCCAGCACACGCGGACAGGGGGACAGGGGGACAGATACGCAGTATTTT; v_call: TRBV7-9; j_call: TRBJ2-3; clone_size: .; d_call: TRBD1
cdr3_aa: CASNFRTNEKLFF; cdr3_nt: TGTGCCAGCAACTTTCGGACGAATGAAAAACTGTTTTTT; v_call: TRBV11-1; j_call: TRBJ1-4; clone_size: once; d_call: .
cdr3_aa: CAWRTSGNHEQYF; cdr3_nt: TGTGCCTGGAGGACTAGCGGGAACCACGAGCAGTACTTC; v_call: TRBV30; j_call: TRBJ2-7; clone_size: .; d_call: TRBD2
cdr3_aa: CASRLVENSPLHF; cdr3_nt: TGCGCCAGCCGACTGGTGGAGAATTCACCCCTCCACTTT; v_call: TRBV5-1; j_call: TRBJ1-6; clone_size: .; d_call: .
cdr3_aa: CAWSGGQGSPLHF; cdr3_nt: TGTGCCTGGAGTGGGGGACAGGGTTCACCCCTCCACTTT; v_call: TRBV30; j_call: TRBJ1-6; clone_size: .; d_call: TRBD1
cdr3_aa: CASSLEGGRAPGELFF; cdr3_nt: TGTGCCAGCAGCTTAGAGGGCGGGAGGGCTCCCGGGGAGCTGTTTTTT; v_call: TRBV7-3; j_call: TRBJ2-2; clone_size: many; d_call: TRBD2